This TCR beta chain originates from a study of CD4 T cells in relation to SARS-CoV-2 and coronaviruses. Study information: ViraFEST: approximately eleven-day antigen culture of PBMCs, then TCR beta CDR3 sequencing. The negative reference was HIV-1 Nef peptide pool or peptide-free culture.

Study-wide findings and caveats: Compared with monoreactive clones, crossreactive clones showed significantly weaker SARS-CoV-2 expansion. Roughly 69% of donors had memory CD4+ clonotypes crossrecognizing SARS-CoV-2 and common cold coronavirus spike.

The CDR3 is 14 residues long. J was trimmed by 8 bases and V by 3 bases; bases with no gene match: 8. From germline, CDR1 is SGDLS and CDR2 YYNGEE. Produced via immunoSEQ multiplex PCR; TCRdb's table is partial and in-frame only. In the table there are around 15,000 clones, around four fifths of which are singletons. Before the COVID-19 pandemic, during about 2011-2018, CD4+ T cells were taken from unexposed donors. Isolation of CD4+ T cells took place after less than twelve days in culture. With regard to this clone: Antigen unknown.

Material: CD4+ T cells from PBMCs, cultured in vitro. The chain joins TRBV9 to TRBJ1-2; TRBD1 aligns across 9 bases. This TCR was recovered from a human donor in good health. The CDR3 region has the DNA TGTGCCAGCAGCGCAGACAGGGGGGTGGAGGGCTACACCTTC. It is translated as CASSADRGVEGYTF.